Below, 27 T cell receptor beta chains from the same sample are listed, as sequenced in a study of T-cell memory formation after mild COVID-19. TCRdb recomputed calls from the 5' RACE reads with MiXCR, one row per CDR3 protein. Of 400,000 or so distinct CDR3 sequences listed, about 19% are singletons. The sequenced sample consisted of PBMCs or a T cell subset sorted from them (not recorded which). Source of these receptors: an adult woman who had mild COVID-19 (a few samples of this study predate the infection). Cell type and time point are not known.

The chain joins TRBV19 to TRBJ1-4; D not certain. V was trimmed by 6 bases and J by 7 bases, leaving 12 bases between them. This CDR3 has 13 residues. CDR1 is LNHDA, CDR2 SQIVND, per germline (reference sequence). This CDR3 reads CASRGLLSEKLFF. DNA of the CDR3: TGTGCCAGTAGGGGCCTCCTCAGTGAAAAACTGTTTTTT.

The V gene is TRBV6-1, the J gene TRBJ2-5; D uncertain. The CDR3 covers 12 residues. The germline CDR1 and CDR2 sequences are MNHNS and SASEGT. Trimming cost V 4 bases and J 7 bases, with 10 bases left between them. The CDR3 DNA is TGTGCCAGCAGTGCGCGGTCGGGGACCCAGTACTTC. Amino acid sequence: CASSARSGTQYF.

This clonotype was counted only a few times. In DNA, the CDR3 is TGTGCCAGCAGCCTCCGGACAAAGGAGCAGTACTTC. Translating it yields CASSLRTKEQYF. The chain couples TRBV5-6 to TRBJ2-7; D may be TRBD1 (5 bases). The V and J ends lost 4 bases and 7 bases respectively, with 12 bases between them. CDR3 length: 12 residues. Germline CDR1 SGHDT, CDR2 YYEEEE.

This clonotype came up many times. The V call is TRBV6-6, the J call TRBJ1-6; D unclear. The CDR3 consists of 13 residues. The V gene's germline CDR1 is MNHNY and CDR2 SVGAGI (reference sequence). The V gene lost 5 bases and the J gene lost 6 bases, with 8 bases spanning the gap. The CDR3: CASSDGLNSPLHF. The CDR3 nucleotides read TGTGCCAGCAGTGACGGGCTTAATTCACCCCTCCACTTT.

The V and J genes are TRBV5-6 and TRBJ1-1; D call uncertain. Trimming took off 1 base at V and 2 bases at J, with 15 bases between the two ends. CDR1 and CDR2 (germline): SGHDT, YYEEEE. The CDR3 loop spans 16 amino acids. Here the CDR3 reads CASSLYPGYPNTEAFF. CDR3 nucleotide sequence: TGTGCCAGCAGCTTGTATCCGGGTTACCCCAACACTGAAGCTTTCTTT.

V usage is TRBV12-3 or TRBV12-4 and J usage is TRBJ2-3; TRBD2 matches at 7 bases. This CDR3 region has 14 residues. J was trimmed by 5 bases and V by 7 bases; bases with no gene match: 9. The CDR3 DNA reads TGTGCCAGCACCCTGGGAGGGCTGGGAGATACGCAGTATTTT. Protein product: CASTLGGLGDTQYF.

The chain employs TRBV5-1 and TRBJ2-5, with 7 nucleotides matching TRBD1. Germline V gives CDR1 SGHRS, CDR2 YFSETQ. The CDR3 is 13 amino acids. Germline trimming cut 2 bases from V and 5 bases from J; bases unmatched to any gene: 3. The CDR3 here is CASSLQGHETQYF. CDR3 nucleotides: TGCGCCAGCAGCTTACAGGGGCACGAGACCCAGTACTTC.

V usage is TRBV4-3 and J usage is TRBJ2-7; D assignment may be TRBD1 or TRBD2 (6 bases each). The CDR3 runs 15 residues. CDR1 is LGHNA, CDR2 YSLEER, per germline. Trimming left V 1 base short and J 1 base short, with 11 bases between. The CDR3 DNA reads TGCGCCAGCAGCCAAGGGCAGGGGACTTCCTACGAGCAGTACTTC. This gives the protein CASSQGQGTSYEQYF.

This clonotype was counted a few times. This chain links TRBV2 with TRBJ1-1; no clear D. Trimming took 4 bases from V and 0 from J, leaving 9 bases between them. The CDR3 contains 14 residues. The germline V gene has CDR1 SNHLY and CDR2 FYNNEI. As DNA, the CDR3 is TGTGCCAGCAGTGTTAAGGAAATGAACACTGAAGCTTTCTTT. Translating it yields CASSVKEMNTEAFF.

The genes are TRBV2 and TRBJ2-3; 13 positions agree with TRBD2. CDR1 and CDR2 (germline): SNHLY, FYNNEI. CDR3 size: 15 residues. V lost 6 bases and J lost 11; bases outside the gene matches: 11. CDR3 loop: CASSRTSGSWLRQYF. The CDR3 nucleotides read TGTGCCAGCAGCCGGACTAGCGGGAGCTGGTTAAGGCAGTATTTT.

V is TRBV6-6 and J is TRBJ1-2; D gene unclear. Between the trimmed V and J ends, which lost 7 bases and 5 bases, there was a span of 8 bases. The CDR3 has 11 residues. The germline gives CDR1 MNHNY, CDR2 SVGAGI (reference sequence). The CDR3 DNA reads TGTGCCAGCACTCCTCGGTATGGCTACACCTTC. This translates into CASTPRYGYTF.

CDR3 residues: CSATAPSSYEQYF. The CDR3 nucleotides are TGCAGCGCGACAGCACCGAGCTCCTACGAGCAGTACTTC. This chain connects TRBV29-1 to TRBJ2-7; D may be TRBD1 (5 bases). The V end lost 7 bases, the J end lost 0 bases, and 13 bases lay between the germline ends. The CDR3 extends over 13 amino acids. The germline gives CDR1 SQVTM, CDR2 ANQGSEA.

The chain recombines TRBV20-1 with TRBJ2-2; tentatively, D is TRBD2 (5 bases). Germline V gene lookup returns CDR1 DFQATT and CDR2 SNEGSKA (reference sequence). The CDR3 contains 15 residues. V lost 3 bases, J lost 2 bases, and 13 bases lay in between. This chain's CDR3 is CSASGQRANTGELFF. In DNA form, the CDR3 reads TGCAGTGCTAGTGGGCAGAGGGCCAACACCGGGGAGCTGTTTTTT.

The DNA for the CDR3 is TGTGCCAGCAGTTTCAGGAGGCCACTCCTCAATGAGCAGTTCTTC. Its protein is CASSFRRPLLNEQFF. V usage is TRBV12-3 or TRBV12-4 and J usage is TRBJ2-1; TRBD2 is a possible D gene (5 bases). The CDR3 spans 15 residues. Trimming cost V 3 bases and J 6 bases, with 15 bases left between them.

V and J are TRBV4-2 and TRBJ2-5; D not resolved. V shed 1 base and J shed 1 base, with 7 bases lying between them. Per the germline V gene, CDR1 is LGHNA and CDR2 is YNFKEQ. This CDR3 has 14 amino acids. The DNA for the CDR3 is TGTGCCAGCAGCCAAGGTGGATTCCAAGAGACCCAGTACTTC. Its translation: CASSQGGFQETQYF.

The chain uses TRBV12-3 or TRBV12-4 and TRBJ2-7, with D uncertain. CDR3 length: 12 amino acids. V was trimmed by 11 bases and J by 2 bases, leaving 13 bases between them. The CDR3 nucleotides are TGTGCCTCTCGTCTCGGAACCTACGAGCAGTACTTC. Translation: CASRLGTYEQYF.

There are a few counts of this clonotype. The V and J genes are TRBV15 and TRBJ1-5, with D maybe TRBD1 (5 bases). The V gene lost 5 bases and the J gene lost 3 bases, with 20 bases spanning the gap. The germline CDR1 and CDR2 sequences are LNHNV and YYDKDF (reference sequence). The CDR3 loop spans 17 amino acids. The CDR3 reads CATSFLQGVGPNQPQHF. The CDR3 bases are TGTGCCACCAGCTTCCTGCAGGGTGTGGGCCCCAATCAGCCCCAGCATTTT.

This clonotype was detected a few times. The chain combines TRBV9 with TRBJ2-7; TRBD1 or TRBD2 may be the D gene (5 bases each). The CDR3 totals 15 residues. Germline V gives CDR1 SGDLS, CDR2 YYNGEE. V shed 4 bases and J shed 1 base, with 15 bases lying between them. CDR3 amino acids: CASSPISGLSYEQYF. CDR3 DNA: TGTGCCAGCAGCCCGATATCGGGGCTTTCCTACGAGCAGTACTTC.

CDR3 protein: CSARAGQGMATGELFF. For the CDR3, the DNA is TGCAGTGCTAGGGCTGGACAGGGGATGGCCACCGGGGAGCTGTTTTTT. V usage is TRBV20-1 and J usage is TRBJ2-2, with 9 positions matching TRBD1. Germline CDR1 DFQATT, CDR2 SNEGSKA (reference sequence). The V gene end was trimmed by 3 bases and the J gene end by 4 bases; junction bases not matched to a gene: 9. This CDR3 comprises 16 residues.

Ten or more counts support this clonotype. V is TRBV5-6 and J is TRBJ1-1; D unclear. Germline V gives CDR1 SGHDT, CDR2 YYEEEE. The V and J ends lost 0 bases and 0 bases respectively, with 6 bases between them. The CDR3 totals 14 residues. Here the CDR3 DNA reads TGTGCCAGCAGCTTGGCTGGGATGAACACTGAAGCTTTCTTT. It encodes CASSLAGMNTEAFF.

The chain couples TRBV6-1 to TRBJ2-3; 7 bases are a match to TRBD1. The CDR3 is 16 residues long. Germline CDR1 MNHNS, CDR2 SASEGT. V dropped 2 bases and J dropped 3; count of bases not matched to a gene: 8. The CDR3 loop reads CASSERAGTATDTQYF. CDR3 DNA sequence: TGTGCCAGCAGTGAAAGGGCCGGGACAGCTACAGATACGCAGTATTTT.

The chain employs TRBV15 and TRBJ1-5; possible D gene TRBD1, 5 bases. CDR1 and CDR2 from the germline V gene are LNHNV and YYDKDF (reference sequence). V was shortened by 0 bases and J by 4 bases, with 22 bases between the two germline ends. The CDR3 consists of 19 residues. The CDR3 DNA is TGTGCCACCAGCAGAGAAGGTCCGGGGCGAGGAGGAAAAAATCAGCCCCAGCATTTT. Its protein product is CATSREGPGRGGKNQPQHF.

In its sample, this clonotype was seen a few times. The chain uses TRBV20-1 and TRBJ1-1; 7 positions agree with TRBD1. The CDR3 extends over 13 amino acids. Trimming removed 0 bases from V and 9 bases from J; junction bases left unmatched: 7. Germline CDR1 is DFQATT and CDR2 is SNEGSKA (reference sequence). This CDR3 is CSARDQGGWKAFF. CDR3 nucleotides: TGCAGTGCTAGAGATCAAGGGGGCTGGAAAGCTTTCTTT.

The V gene is TRBV4-2, the J gene TRBJ2-5; 7 nucleotides line up with TRBD2. The germline V gene encodes CDR1 LGHNA and CDR2 YNFKEQ. The CDR3 has 16 amino acids. V dropped 0 bases and J dropped 3; count of bases not matched to a gene: 7. The CDR3 protein is CASSQEEWGLKETQYF. The CDR3 DNA reads TGTGCCAGCAGCCAAGAGGAGTGGGGACTAAAAGAGACCCAGTACTTC.

This clonotype has at least ten counts. The J gene is TRBJ2-6, the V gene TRBV27; 10 bases line up with TRBD1. Germline V gene lookup returns CDR1 MNHEY and CDR2 SMNVEV (reference sequence). The length of the CDR3 is 18 residues. With V trimmed by 0 bases and J by 1 base, 3 bases remained unmatched. CDR3 DNA sequence: TGTGCCAGCAGTTTATCCGGGACAGGGGTATCTGGGGCCAACGTCCTGACTTTC. Its translation: CASSLSGTGVSGANVLTF.

The rearrangement joins TRBV20-1 to TRBJ1-5; D is ambiguous. Germline-derived CDR1 and CDR2 are DFQATT and SNEGSKA (reference sequence). This CDR3 region has 13 residues. Trimming pared 0 bases from V and 5 bases from J, leaving 8 bases between. The CDR3 DNA sequence: TGCAGTGCTAGAGATGAAGTCGATCAGCCCCAGCATTTT. Amino acid sequence: CSARDEVDQPQHF.

This clonotype was counted only a few times. The genes are TRBV7-2 and TRBJ1-6; maybe TRBD1 (5 bases). V lost 0 bases and J lost 3, with 9 bases in between. Germline lookup yields CDR1 SGHTA and CDR2 FQGNSA. The CDR3 is 16 residues long. CDR3: CASSLAGELYNSPLHF. CDR3 DNA sequence: TGTGCCAGCAGCTTAGCAGGGGAACTCTATAATTCACCCCTCCACTTT.